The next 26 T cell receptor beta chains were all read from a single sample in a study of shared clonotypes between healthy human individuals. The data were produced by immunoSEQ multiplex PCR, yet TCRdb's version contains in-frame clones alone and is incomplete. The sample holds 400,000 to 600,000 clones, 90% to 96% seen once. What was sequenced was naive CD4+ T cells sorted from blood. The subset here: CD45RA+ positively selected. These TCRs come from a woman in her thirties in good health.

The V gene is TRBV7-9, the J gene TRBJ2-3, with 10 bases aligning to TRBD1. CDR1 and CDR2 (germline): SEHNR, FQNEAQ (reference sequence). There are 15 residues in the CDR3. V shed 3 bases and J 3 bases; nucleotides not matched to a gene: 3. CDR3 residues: CASSFGTGATDTQYF. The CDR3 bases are TGTGCCAGCAGCTTCGGGACAGGGGCGACAGATACGCAGTATTTT.

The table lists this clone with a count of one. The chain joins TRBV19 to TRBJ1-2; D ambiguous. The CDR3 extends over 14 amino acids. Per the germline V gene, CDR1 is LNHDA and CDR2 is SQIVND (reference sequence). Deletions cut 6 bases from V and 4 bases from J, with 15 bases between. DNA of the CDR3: TGTGCCAGTAGAACCGACGCGGAAATCTATGGCTACACCTTC. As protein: CASRTDAEIYGYTF.

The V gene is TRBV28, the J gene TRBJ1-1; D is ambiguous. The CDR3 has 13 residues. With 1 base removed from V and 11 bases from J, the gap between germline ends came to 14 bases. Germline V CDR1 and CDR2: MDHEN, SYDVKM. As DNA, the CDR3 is TGTGCCAGCAGTTTATACCCCGCCTTGGGTGCTTTCTTT. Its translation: CASSLYPALGAFF.

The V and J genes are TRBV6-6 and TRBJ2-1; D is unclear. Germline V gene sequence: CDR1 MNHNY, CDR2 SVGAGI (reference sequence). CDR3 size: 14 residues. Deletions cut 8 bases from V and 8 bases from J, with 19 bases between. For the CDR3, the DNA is TGTGCCAGCTCAAGTTCCCCACAAGTCGATGAGCAGTTCTTC. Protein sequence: CASSSSPQVDEQFF.

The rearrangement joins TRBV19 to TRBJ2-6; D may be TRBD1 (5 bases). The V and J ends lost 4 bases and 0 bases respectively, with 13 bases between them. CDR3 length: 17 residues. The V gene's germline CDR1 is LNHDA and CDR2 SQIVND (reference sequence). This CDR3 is CASSSGRVDSGANVLTF. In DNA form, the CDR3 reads TGTGCCAGTAGTAGCGGCAGGGTCGACTCTGGGGCCAACGTCCTGACTTTC.

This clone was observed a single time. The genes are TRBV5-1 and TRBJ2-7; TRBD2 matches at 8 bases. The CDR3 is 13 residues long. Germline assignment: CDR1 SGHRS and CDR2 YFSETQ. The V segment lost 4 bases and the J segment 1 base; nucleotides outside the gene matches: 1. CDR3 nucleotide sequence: TGCGCCAGCAGCACTAGCGGATCCTACGAGCAGTACTTC. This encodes CASSTSGSYEQYF.

Written as DNA, the CDR3 is TGCGCCAGCAGAGGAAGGGGACATGGCGAGCAGTACTTC. This sequence encodes CASRGRGHGEQYF. V usage is TRBV10-1 and J usage is TRBJ2-7; maybe TRBD1 (6 bases). The CDR3 length is 13 residues. V was cut by 6 bases and J by 6 bases, with 15 bases left in between. The germline CDR1 and CDR2 sequences are WNHNN and SYGVQD (reference sequence).

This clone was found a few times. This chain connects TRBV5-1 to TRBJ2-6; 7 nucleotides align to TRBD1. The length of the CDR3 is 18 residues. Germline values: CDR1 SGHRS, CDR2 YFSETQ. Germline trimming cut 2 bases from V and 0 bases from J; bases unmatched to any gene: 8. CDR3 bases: TGCGCCAGCAGCTTTCGACAGGGAAAGAACTCTGGGGCCAACGTCCTGACTTTC. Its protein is CASSFRQGKNSGANVLTF.

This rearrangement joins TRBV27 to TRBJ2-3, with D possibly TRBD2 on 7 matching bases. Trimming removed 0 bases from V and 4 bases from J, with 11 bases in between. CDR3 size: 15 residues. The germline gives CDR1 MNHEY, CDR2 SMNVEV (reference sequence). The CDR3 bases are TGTGCCAGCAGTTTATCAGAGGGGGGGGCAGATACGCAGTATTTT. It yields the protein CASSLSEGGADTQYF.

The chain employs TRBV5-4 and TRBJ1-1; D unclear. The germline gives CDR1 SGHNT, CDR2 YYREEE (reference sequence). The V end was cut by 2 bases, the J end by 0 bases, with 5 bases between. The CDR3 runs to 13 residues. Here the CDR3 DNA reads TGTGCCAGCAGCTTACAAATGAACACTGAAGCTTTCTTT. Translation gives CASSLQMNTEAFF.

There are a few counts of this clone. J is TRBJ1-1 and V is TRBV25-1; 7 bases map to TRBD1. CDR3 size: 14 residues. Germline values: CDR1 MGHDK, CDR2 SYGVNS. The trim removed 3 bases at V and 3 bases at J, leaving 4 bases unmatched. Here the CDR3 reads CASSDLQGYTEAFF. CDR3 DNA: TGTGCCAGCAGTGATCTACAGGGGTACACTGAAGCTTTCTTT.

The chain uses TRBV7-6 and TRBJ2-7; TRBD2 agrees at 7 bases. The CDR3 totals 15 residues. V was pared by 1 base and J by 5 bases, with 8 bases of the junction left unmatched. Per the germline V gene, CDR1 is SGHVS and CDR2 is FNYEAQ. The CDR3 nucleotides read TGTGCCAGCAGCTTAGGGGGAGGGGCTCTCGACGAGCAGTACTTC. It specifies CASSLGGGALDEQYF.

CDR3 residues: CASSALTSGSYEQYF. In nucleotides, the CDR3 is TGTGCCAGCAGCGCTCTAACTAGCGGTAGTTACGAGCAGTACTTC. The chain recombines TRBV11-2 with TRBJ2-7, with TRBD2 matching 8 bases. Germline V lookup: CDR1 SGHAT, CDR2 FQNNGV. The V and J ends lost 5 bases and 4 bases, in that order; junction bases with no gene match: 10. CDR3 length: 15 amino acids.

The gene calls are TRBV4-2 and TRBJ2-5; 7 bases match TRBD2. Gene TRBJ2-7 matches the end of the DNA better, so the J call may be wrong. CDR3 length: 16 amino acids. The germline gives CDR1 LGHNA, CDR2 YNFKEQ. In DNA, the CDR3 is TGTGCCAGCAGCCAAGATAGGGAGCGGGAAGGCTACGAGCAGTACTTC. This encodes CASSQDREREGYEQYF.

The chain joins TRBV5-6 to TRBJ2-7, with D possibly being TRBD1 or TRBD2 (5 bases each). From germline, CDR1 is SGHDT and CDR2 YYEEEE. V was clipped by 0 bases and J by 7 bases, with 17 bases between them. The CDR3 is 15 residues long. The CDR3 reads CASSLDPGWEREQYF. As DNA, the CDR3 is TGTGCCAGCAGCTTGGACCCAGGGTGGGAGAGAGAGCAGTACTTC.

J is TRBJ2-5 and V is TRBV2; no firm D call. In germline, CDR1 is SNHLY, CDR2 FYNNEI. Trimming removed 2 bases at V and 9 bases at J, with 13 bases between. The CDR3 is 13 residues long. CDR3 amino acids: CASSEREEMAQYF. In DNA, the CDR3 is TGTGCCAGCAGTGAAAGGGAAGAGATGGCCCAGTACTTC.

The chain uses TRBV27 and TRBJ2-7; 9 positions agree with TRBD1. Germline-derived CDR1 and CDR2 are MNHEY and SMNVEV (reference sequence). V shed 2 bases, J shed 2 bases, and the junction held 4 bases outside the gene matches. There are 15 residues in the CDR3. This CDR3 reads CASSLGTGWPYEQYF. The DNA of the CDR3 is TGTGCCAGCAGTTTAGGGACAGGGTGGCCCTACGAGCAGTACTTC.

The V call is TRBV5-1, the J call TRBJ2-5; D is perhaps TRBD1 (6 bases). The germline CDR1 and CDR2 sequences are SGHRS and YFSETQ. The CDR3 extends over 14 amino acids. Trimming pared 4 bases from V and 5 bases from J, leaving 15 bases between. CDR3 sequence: CASSKDSHQETQYF. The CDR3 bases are TGCGCCAGCAGCAAGGACAGCCATCAGGAGACCCAGTACTTC.

The CDR3: CASSLAGGSNQPQHF. In DNA, the CDR3 is TGTGCCAGCAGCTTAGCAGGGGGTAGCAATCAGCCCCAGCATTTT. The V gene is TRBV7-8, the J gene TRBJ1-5; D is perhaps TRBD1 (6 bases). V lost 0 bases to trimming and J lost 0 bases, with 6 bases between them. CDR3 length equals 15 residues. The V gene's germline CDR1 is SGHVS and CDR2 FQNEAQ.

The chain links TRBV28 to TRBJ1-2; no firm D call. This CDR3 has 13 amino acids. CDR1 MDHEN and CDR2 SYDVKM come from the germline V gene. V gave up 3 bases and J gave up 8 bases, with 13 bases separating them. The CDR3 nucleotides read TGTGCCAGCAGTTTCGACGTACCTGCGGGCTACACCTTC. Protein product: CASSFDVPAGYTF.

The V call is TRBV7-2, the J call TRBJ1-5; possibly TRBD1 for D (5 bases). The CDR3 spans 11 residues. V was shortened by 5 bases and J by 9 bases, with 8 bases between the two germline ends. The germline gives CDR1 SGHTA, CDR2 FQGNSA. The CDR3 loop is CASSLRGPQHF. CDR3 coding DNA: TGTGCCAGCAGCCTGAGGGGGCCCCAGCATTTT.

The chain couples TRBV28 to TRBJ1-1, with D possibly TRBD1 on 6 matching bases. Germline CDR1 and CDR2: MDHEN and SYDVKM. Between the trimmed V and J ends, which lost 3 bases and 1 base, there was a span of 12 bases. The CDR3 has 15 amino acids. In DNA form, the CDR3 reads TGTGCCAGCAGTTTGGGTTGGGGACAGAACACTGAAGCTTTCTTT. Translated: CASSLGWGQNTEAFF. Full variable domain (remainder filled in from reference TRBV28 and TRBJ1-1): DVKVTQSSRYLVKRTGEKVFLECVQDMDHENMFWYRQDPGLGLRLIYFSYDVKMKEKGDIPEGYSVSREKKERFSLILESASTNQTSMYLCASSLGWGQNTEAFFGQGTRLTVV.

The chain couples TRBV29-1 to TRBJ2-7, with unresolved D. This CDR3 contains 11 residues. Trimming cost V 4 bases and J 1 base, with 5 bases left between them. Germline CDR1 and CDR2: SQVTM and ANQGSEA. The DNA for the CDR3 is TGCAGCGTTGTGGTATCCTACGAGCAGTACTTC. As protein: CSVVVSYEQYF.

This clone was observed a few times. Here the CDR3 DNA reads TGTGCCAGCAGCTGCTACAGAAAGACCTATGGCTACACCTTC. Translated: CASSCYRKTYGYTF. This chain joins TRBV21-1 and TRBJ1-2; TRBD1 is the table's D call and was not checked against the DNA. TRBV21-1 is noted as a pseudogene. This CDR3 spans 14 amino acids.

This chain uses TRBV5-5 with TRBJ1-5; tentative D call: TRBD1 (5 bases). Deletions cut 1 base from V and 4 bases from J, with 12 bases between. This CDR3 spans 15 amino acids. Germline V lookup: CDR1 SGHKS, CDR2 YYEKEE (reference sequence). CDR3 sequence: CASSLSGWGNQPQHF. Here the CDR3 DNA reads TGTGCCAGCAGCTTGTCTGGTTGGGGGAATCAGCCCCAGCATTTT.

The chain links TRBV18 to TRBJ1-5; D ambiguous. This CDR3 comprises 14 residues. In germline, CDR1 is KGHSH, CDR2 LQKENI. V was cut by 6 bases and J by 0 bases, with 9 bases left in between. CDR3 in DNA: TGTGCCAGCTCTAACCAGGATAGCAATCAGCCCCAGCATTTT. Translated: CASSNQDSNQPQHF. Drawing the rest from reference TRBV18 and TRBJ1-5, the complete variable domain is NAGVMQNPRHLVRRRGQEARLRCSPMKGHSHVYWYRQLPEEGLKFMVYLQKENIIDESGMPKERFSAEFPKEGPSILRIQQVVRGDSAAYFCASSNQDSNQPQHFGDGTRLSIL.